One and the same sample provided the 10 T cell receptor beta chains below, sequenced in a study of breast tumors, draining lymph nodes, adjacent tissues. Axillary draining lymph nodes of breast cancer patients supplied the node samples. Each CDR3 protein is one row after TCRdb ran MiXCR on the multiplex PCR reads. The data hold 130,000 or so distinct CDR3 sequences, with around a third observed a single time. Source material: axillary lymph node tissue. The source is a female donor with breast cancer. Some clones in this sample may be carry-over from other donors' samples.

This clonotype was detected many times. The chain combines TRBV5-6 with TRBJ2-3, with D unresolved. The CDR3 sequence is 14 residues long. The germline gives CDR1 SGHDT, CDR2 YYEEEE. Trimming took 0 bases from V and 3 from J, leaving 8 bases between them. The chain's CDR3 is CASSLDWGTDTQYF. The CDR3 nucleotides read TGTGCCAGCAGCTTGGATTGGGGAACAGATACGCAGTATTTT.

This clonotype was seen only a few times. A read error may produce the germline difference seen at one junction end. The V and J genes are TRBV24-1 and TRBJ2-1; TRBD2 matches at 8 bases. CDR3 size: 14 residues. CDR1 is KGHDR and CDR2 is SFDVKD in the germline V gene. The CDR3 reads CATSDFSRGDGGGF. The CDR3 DNA reads TGTGCCACCAGTGATTTCTCCAGGGGCGACGGGGGGGGTTTC.

CDR3 bases: TGTGCCAGCAGTCAGCTAGGACTAGCGGGTTCTCACGAGCAGTACTTC. Its translation: CASSQLGLAGSHEQYF. The chain recombines TRBV2 with TRBJ2-7, with TRBD2 matching over 11 bases. Germline V lookup: CDR1 SNHLY, CDR2 FYNNEI. After removal of 5 bases from V and 5 bases from J, the junction contained 11 bases not matched to a gene. The CDR3 contains 16 residues.

The chain carries TRBV5-1 and TRBJ2-7, with D tentatively TRBD2 (5 bases). In germline, CDR1 is SGHRS, CDR2 YFSETQ. The CDR3 has 12 residues. Trimming pared 1 base from V and 9 bases from J, leaving 11 bases between. CDR3 nucleotide sequence: TGCGCCAGCAGCTTGAAGGGAGATACGCAGTACGTC. This sequence encodes CASSLKGDTQYV.

CDR3 residues: CASSVSSSYNSPLHF. In DNA, the CDR3 is TGTGCCAGCAGCGTCTCAAGCTCCTATAATTCACCCCTCCACTTT. The chain is built from TRBV6-2 or TRBV6-3 and TRBJ1-6; D remains unclear. V lost 6 bases to trimming and J lost 0 bases, with 9 bases between them. The CDR3 sequence is 15 residues long. Germline V CDR1 and CDR2: MNHEY, SVGEGT.

This sequence joins TRBV7-9 and TRBJ2-5, with D tentatively TRBD1 (6 bases). CDR1 and CDR2 (germline): SEHNR, FQNEAQ (reference sequence). V was shortened by 5 bases and J by 8 bases, with 15 bases between the two germline ends. The CDR3 contains 13 residues. The CDR3 protein is CASSPGQRGTQYF. In DNA, the CDR3 is TGTGCCAGCAGCCCGGGACAAAGGGGAACCCAGTACTTC.

This clonotype was seen many times. Here the CDR3 reads CASSTSPGEGTDTQYF. The CDR3 DNA follows: TGTGCCAGCAGCACTTCCCCGGGGGAAGGCACAGATACGCAGTATTTT. The chain employs TRBV7-2 and TRBJ2-3, with a possible D match to TRBD2 (6 bases). The CDR3 extends over 16 amino acids. In germline, CDR1 is SGHTA, CDR2 FQGNSA. The V end lost 5 bases, the J end lost 1 base, and 16 bases lay between the germline ends.

In its sample, this clonotype was seen many times. This chain uses TRBV3-1 with TRBJ2-2; D is perhaps TRBD2 (5 bases). V lost 4 bases and J lost 4, with 10 bases in between. Germline V gives CDR1 LGHDT, CDR2 YNNKEL (reference sequence). The CDR3 has 14 residues. As DNA, the CDR3 is TGTGCCAGCAGCCCGGGGAGAATCACCGGGGAGCTGTTTTTT. Its translation: CASSPGRITGELFF. The variable domain in full, completed from reference TRBV3-1 and TRBJ2-2, reads DTAVSQTPKYLVTQMGNDKSIKCEQNLGHDTMYWYKQDSKKFLKIMFSYNNKELIINETVPNRFSPKSPDKAHLNLHINSLELGDSAVYFCASSPGRITGELFFGEGSRLTVL.

With regard to this clonotype: This may be a read error: a much more frequent sequence differs by one nucleotide. The chain couples TRBV6-1 to TRBJ2-1, with TRBD1 matching over 8 bases. The CDR3 is 12 amino acids. Germline lookup yields CDR1 MNHNS and CDR2 SASEGT. V shed 5 bases, J shed 10 bases, and the junction held 4 bases outside the gene matches. CDR3 nucleotide sequence: TGTGCCAGCAGTCATAGGACAGGGGAGCAGTTCTTC. Translation: CASSHRTGEQFF.

The chain couples TRBV7-3 to TRBJ2-1, with 9 nucleotides matching TRBD1. Germline-derived CDR1 and CDR2 are SGHTA and FQGTGA. The CDR3 consists of 15 residues. V trimming: 5 bases; J trimming: 5 bases; junction bases outside the gene matches: 7. The CDR3 loop is CASSPRQGDHNEQFF. CDR3 sequence (DNA): TGTGCCAGCAGCCCGCGACAGGGGGACCACAATGAGCAGTTCTTC.